These T cell receptor beta chains were read from a single sample in a study of neoadjuvant anti-PD-1 for oral cavity cancer. Method: immunoSEQ multiplex PCR; TCRdb's copy keeps in-frame clones and lacks some. The profile shows under 20,000 clones, roughly 70% of them singletons. Sequences were derived from PBMCs, sampled before nivolumab (anti-PD-1) treatment. The receptors were gathered from a person aged 35 to 85 with oral cavity squamous cell carcinoma. Each CDR3 is given with its conserved first and last residue. A D gene is named only where the DNA matches it firmly. Size values are once, few and many counts, or a class for expanded clones, and some rows have none.

d_call j_call v_call clone_size cdr3_aa cdr3_nt
TRBD2 TRBJ2-1 TRBV5-1 - CASSLAGGSWNEQFF TGCGCCAGCAGCCTAGCGGGAGGCTCTTGGAATGAGCAGTTCTTC
- TRBJ2-7 TRBV2 - CASSEAQVSYEQYF TGTGCCAGCAGTGAAGCCCAGGTTTCCTACGAGCAGTACTTC
TRBD1 TRBJ1-2 TRBV9 few CASSPGQFYGYTF TGTGCCAGCAGCCCGGGACAGTTCTATGGCTACACCTTC
- TRBJ2-2 TRBV30 few CAWSFSALGELFF TGTGCCTGGAGTTTTTCAGCGCTCGGGGAGCTGTTTTTT
TRBD1 TRBJ1-4 TRBV6-5 - CASSATATGEKLFF TGTGCCAGCTCTGCTACAGCGACAGGGGAAAAACTGTTTTTT
TRBD1 TRBJ2-7 TRBV10-1 once CASSDGTGGPYEQYF TGCGCCAGCAGCGACGGGACAGGGGGCCCCTACGAGCAGTACTTC
- TRBJ2-1 TRBV30 - CAWSFGTRRNNEQFF TGTGCCTGGAGTTTCGGGACCAGAAGGAACAATGAGCAGTTCTTC
- TRBJ2-4 TRBV30 once CAWSVRDNIQYF TGTGCCTGGAGTGTCCGAGACAACATTCAGTACTTC
- TRBJ1-2 TRBV19 - CASSIGGADYGYTF TGTGCCAGTAGTATTGGGGGCGCTGACTATGGCTACACCTTC
- TRBJ1-1 TRBV7-2 - CASSPPQGTNTEAFF TGTGCCAGCAGCCCCCCTCAGGGAACGAACACTGAAGCTTTCTTT
- TRBJ1-2 TRBV10-3 - CAISQGQRDGYTF TGTGCCATCAGTCAAGGACAGCGAGATGGCTACACCTTC
- TRBJ2-2 TRBV30 - CAWSPMGANLNTGELFF TGTGCCTGGAGCCCCATGGGGGCCAACCTGAACACCGGGGAGCTGTTTTTT
- TRBJ1-2 TRBV5-6 - CASSLAQRGYTF TGTGCCAGCAGTCTTGCACAGCGAGGCTACACCTTC
- TRBJ1-1 TRBV5-5 - CASSLSGVMNTEAFF TGTGCCAGCAGCTTGTCCGGAGTAATGAACACTGAAGCTTTCTTT
- TRBJ2-5 TRBV30 once CAWDAGTVETQYF TGTGCCTGGGATGCCGGGACGGTGGAGACCCAGTACTTC
- TRBJ2-1 TRBV30 - CAWRRGLASNEQFF TGTGCCTGGAGGAGAGGGTTAGCCTCCAATGAGCAGTTCTTC
TRBD1 TRBJ2-5 TRBV7-7 - CASSFMPSGTGGGETQYF TGTGCTAGCAGCTTTATGCCCTCCGGGACAGGGGGCGGGGAGACCCAGTACTTC